Listed here is a single T cell receptor beta chain. The antigen is undetermined. This entry comes from a study of a mutant IDH1 vaccine in newly diagnosed glioma. Data came from immunoSEQ multiplex PCR; TCRdb stores just in-frame clones and leaves some out. The sample lists approximately 60,000 clones, over 80% occurring once. V lost 1 base, J lost 0 bases, and 9 bases stayed unmatched. CDR1 is LGHNA, CDR2 YNFKEQ, per germline. The CDR3 consists of 18 residues. Described time point: week 5, during vaccination. The investigators gave 300 ug of mutant IDH1 20-mer peptide in each vaccine dose, together with topical imiquimod.

The source material was PBMCs, sampled from a glioma patient whose treatment included an IDH1 peptide vaccine. The V call is TRBV4-2, the J call TRBJ1-5; 7 bases align to TRBD1. The clonotype originates from a woman in her 40s with glioma. The CDR3 loop is CASSQGADRQYSNQPQHF. The CDR3 region has the DNA TGTGCCAGCAGCCAAGGGGCGGACAGGCAATATAGCAATCAGCCCCAGCATTTT.